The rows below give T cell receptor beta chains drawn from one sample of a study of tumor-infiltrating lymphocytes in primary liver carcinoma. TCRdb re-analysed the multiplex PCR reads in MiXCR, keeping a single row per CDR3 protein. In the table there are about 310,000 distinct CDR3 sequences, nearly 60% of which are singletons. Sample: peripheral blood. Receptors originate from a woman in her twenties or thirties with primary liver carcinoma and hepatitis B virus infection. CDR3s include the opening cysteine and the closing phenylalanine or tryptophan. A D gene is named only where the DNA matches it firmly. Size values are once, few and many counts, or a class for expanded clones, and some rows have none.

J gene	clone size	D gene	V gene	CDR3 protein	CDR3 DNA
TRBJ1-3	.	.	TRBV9	CASSVEANTIYF	TGTGCCAGCAGCGTAGAAGCAAACACCATATATTTT
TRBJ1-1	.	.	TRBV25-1	CASSDLGGSPEAFF	TGTGCCAGCAGCGACTTGGGGGGCTCACCTGAAGCTTTCTTC
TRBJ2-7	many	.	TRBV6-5	CASSYGRLSYEQYF	TGTGCCAGCAGTTACGGTCGCCTTTCCTACGAGCAGTACTTC
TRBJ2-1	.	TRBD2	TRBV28	CASSSQILAGERSWGNEQFF	TGTGCCAGCAGTTCGCAGATACTAGCGGGAGAGCGTTCTTGGGGCAATGAGCAGTTCTTC
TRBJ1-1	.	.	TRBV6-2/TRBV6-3	CASRVKMNTEAFF	TGTGCCAGCAGGGTGAAAATGAACACTGAAGCTTTCTTT
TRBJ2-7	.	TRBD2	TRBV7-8	CASSSKLSITSGSYEQYF	TGTGCCAGCAGCTCGAAGCTTAGTATTACTAGCGGGAGCTACGAGCAGTACTTC
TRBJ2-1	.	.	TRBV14	CASSQTTSYNEQFF	TGTGCCAGCAGCCAAACTACCTCCTACAATGAGCAGTTCTTC
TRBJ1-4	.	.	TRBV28	CTSTTRGAREKLFF	TGTACCAGCACGACCCGGGGGGCAAGAGAAAAACTGTTTTTT
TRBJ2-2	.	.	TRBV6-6	CASSYSGGRYGGLFF	TGTGCCAGCAGTTACTCGGGGGGGCGCTACGGGGGGCTGTTTTTT
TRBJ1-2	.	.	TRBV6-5	CANSFSQGTYDYTF	TGTGCCAACAGCTTCTCACAGGGAACCTATGACTACACCTTC
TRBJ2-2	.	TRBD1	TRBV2	CASKEWDSGELFF	TGTGCCAGCAAGGAATGGGACAGCGGGGAGCTGTTTTTT
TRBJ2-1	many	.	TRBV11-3	CASSQDGNNEQFF	TGTGCCAGCAGCCAAGATGGTAACAATGAGCAGTTCTTC
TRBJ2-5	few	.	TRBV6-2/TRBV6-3	CASSTLTGRQETQYF	TGTGCCAGCAGCACCCTGACAGGCCGCCAAGAGACCCAGTACTTC
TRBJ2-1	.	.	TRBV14	CASSPRGGLGGEQFF	TGTGCCAGCAGCCCAAGGGGAGGACTAGGGGGTGAGCAGTTCTTC
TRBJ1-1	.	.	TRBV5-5	CASSFGTNTEAFF	TGTGCCAGCAGCTTCGGTACCAACACTGAAGCTTTCTTT
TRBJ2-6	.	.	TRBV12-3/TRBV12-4	CASTPGQSSGANVLTF	TGTGCCAGCACCCCGGGACAATCCTCTGGGGCCAACGTCCTGACTTTC
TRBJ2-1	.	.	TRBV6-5	CASSFFHSYNEQSF	TGTGCCAGCAGTTTCTTTCACTCCTACAATGAGCAGTCCTTC
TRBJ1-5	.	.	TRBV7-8	CASSPTLSGNQPQHF	TGTGCCAGCAGCCCCACGTTAAGTGGCAATCAGCCCCAGCATTTT
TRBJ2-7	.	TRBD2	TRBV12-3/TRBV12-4	CASSLGGGIYEQYF	TGTGCCAGCAGTTTAGGGGGGGGGATCTACGAGCAGTACTTC
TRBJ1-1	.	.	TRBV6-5	CASSSDPGMNTEAFF	TGTGCCAGCAGTTCCGATCCGGGGATGAACACTGAAGCTTTCTTT
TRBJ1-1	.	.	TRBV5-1	CASTVAGGTNTEAFF	TGCGCCAGCACGGTAGCGGGGGGGACTAACACTGAAGCTTTCTTT
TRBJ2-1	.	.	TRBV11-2	CASSTISPTHYNEEFF	TGTGCCAGCAGCACGATTAGTCCAACCCACTACAATGAGGAGTTCTTC
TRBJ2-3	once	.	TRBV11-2	CASSLAPGPAGTDTQYF	TGTGCCAGCAGCTTAGCTCCGGGACCAGCGGGGACAGATACACAGTATTTT
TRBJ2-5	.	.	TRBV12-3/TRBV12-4	CAGTLQSRGNHETQYF	TGTGCCGGCACTTTGCAATCCCGGGGAAACCATGAGACCCAGTACTTC
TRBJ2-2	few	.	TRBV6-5	CASSRGPGNVGELSF	TGTGCCAGCAGCAGGGGACCAGGGAACGTCGGGGAGCTGTCTTTT
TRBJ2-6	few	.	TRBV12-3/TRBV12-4	CASSRAFGVLTF	TGTGCCAGCAGTCGAGCGTTCGGCGTCCTGACTTTC
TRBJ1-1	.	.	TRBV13	CASSLEGDTEAFF	TGTGCCAGCAGCCTAGAGGGGGATACTGAAGCTTTCTTT
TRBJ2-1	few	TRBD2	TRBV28	CASSLVSGRAHDEQFF	TGTGCCAGCAGTTTAGTTAGCGGGAGGGCTCATGATGAGCAGTTCTTC
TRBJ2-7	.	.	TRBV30	CAWSVGVGYEQYF	TGTGCCTGGAGTGTAGGGGTTGGCTACGAGCAGTACTTC
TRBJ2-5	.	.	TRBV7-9	CASSLQVYQETQYF	TGTGCCAGCAGCCTCCAGGTTTACCAAGAGACCCAGTACTTC
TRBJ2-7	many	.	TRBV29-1	CSVGMSEQYF	TGCAGCGTTGGGATGAGCGAGCAGTACTTC
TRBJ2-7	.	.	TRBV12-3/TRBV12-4	CASSYRAWAEQYF	TGTGCCAGCAGTTACAGGGCGTGGGCCGAGCAGTACTTC
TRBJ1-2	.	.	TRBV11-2	CASSLGGSGASYGYTF	TGTGCCAGCAGCTTAGGGGGTTCGGGGGCCAGTTATGGCTACACCTTC
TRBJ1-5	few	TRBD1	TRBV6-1	CASQGARSNQPQHF	TGTGCCAGTCAGGGGGCGCGTAGCAATCAGCCCCAGCATTTT
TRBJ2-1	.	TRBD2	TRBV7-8	CASSPPSGRLDEQFF	TGTGCCAGCAGCCCTCCTAGCGGGCGCCTGGATGAGCAGTTCTTC
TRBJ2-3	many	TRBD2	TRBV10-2	CASSGTSGTGGTDTQYF	TGCGCCAGCAGCGGGACTAGCGGGACTGGTGGCACAGATACGCAGTATTTT
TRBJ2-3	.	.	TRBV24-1	CATSDFRGMEAYTQYF	TGTGCCACCAGTGATTTCCGAGGGATGGAGGCATATACGCAGTATTTT
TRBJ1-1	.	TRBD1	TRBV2	CASTTRTGYRTEAFF	TGTGCCAGCACCACCCGGACAGGTTATAGAACTGAAGCTTTCTTT
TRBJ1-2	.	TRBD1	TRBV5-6	CASSATGSNYGYTF	TGTGCCAGCAGCGCGACAGGGTCCAACTATGGCTACACCTTC
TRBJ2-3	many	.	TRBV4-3	CASSHYRGGEGTDTQYF	TGCGCCAGCAGCCATTACCGTGGGGGAGAGGGCACAGATACGCAGTATTTT
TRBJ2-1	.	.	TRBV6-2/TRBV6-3	CASSYSVGPSDEQFF	TGTGCCAGCAGTTACTCAGTGGGGCCTTCCGATGAGCAGTTCTTC
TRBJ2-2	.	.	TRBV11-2	CVSSLEPGTGELFF	TGTGTCAGCAGCTTAGAACCGGGGACCGGGGAGCTATTTTTT
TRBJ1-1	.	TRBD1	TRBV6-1	CGSSGTGILGRNTEAFF	TGTGGCAGCAGCGGGACAGGTATCCTGGGCCGAAACACTGAAGCTTTCTTT
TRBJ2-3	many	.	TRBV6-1	CASSMDWSTDTQYF	TGTGCCAGCAGTATGGACTGGAGCACAGATACGCAGTATTTT
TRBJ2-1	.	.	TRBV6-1	CASSLGGGTEHFF	TGTGCCAGCAGTCTCGGGGGAGGAACTGAGCACTTCTTC
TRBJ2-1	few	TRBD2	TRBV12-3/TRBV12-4	CASSAELLAGGPSGNEQFF	TGTGCCAGCAGTGCCGAACTACTAGCGGGAGGGCCGAGTGGGAATGAGCAGTTCTTC
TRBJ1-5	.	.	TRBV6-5	CASSYDQSNQPQHF	TGTGCCAGCAGTTACGACCAGAGCAATCAGCCCCAGCATTTT
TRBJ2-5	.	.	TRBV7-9	CASSPSGTAETQYF	TGTGCCAGCAGCCCCTCCGGGACTGCGGAGACCCAGTACTTC
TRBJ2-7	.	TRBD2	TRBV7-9	CASSYRDYTTSGQYF	TGTGCCAGCAGCTACCGGGACTACACCACCTCGGGGCAGTACTTC
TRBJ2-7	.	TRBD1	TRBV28	CAGSSRQGTYEQYF	TGTGCCGGCAGTTCGAGACAGGGGACCTACGAGCAGTACTTC
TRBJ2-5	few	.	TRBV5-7	CASSLVGGVHETQYF	TGTGCCAGCAGCTTGGTTGGAGGGGTTCACGAGACCCAGTACTTC
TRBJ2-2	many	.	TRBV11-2	CASSLVVVSVTGELFF	TGTGCCAGCAGCTTAGTAGTAGTGAGTGTCACCGGGGAGCTGTTTTTT
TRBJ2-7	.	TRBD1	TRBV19	CASSPRTGHEQYF	TGTGCCAGTAGCCCCCGGACAGGGCACGAGCAGTACTTC
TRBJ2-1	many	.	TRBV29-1	CSVEGYESREQFF	TGCAGCGTTGAAGGTTACGAGTCCAGAGAGCAGTTCTTC
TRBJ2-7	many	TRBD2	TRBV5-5	CASSSGLAGANEQYF	TGTGCCAGCAGCTCGGGACTAGCGGGAGCTAACGAGCAGTACTTC
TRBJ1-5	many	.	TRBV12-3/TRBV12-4	CASSFPPQPQHF	TGTGCCAGCAGTTTCCCCCCTCAGCCCCAGCATTTT
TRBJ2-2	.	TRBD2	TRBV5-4	CASSRGGSNTGELFF	TGTGCCAGCAGCCGGGGCGGGAGTAACACCGGGGAGCTGTTTTTT
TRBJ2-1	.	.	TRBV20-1	CSARDGSTNEQFF	TGCAGTGCTAGAGATGGCAGCACTAATGAGCAGTTCTTC
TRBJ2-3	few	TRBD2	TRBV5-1	CASSLRSGVGDTQYF	TGCGCCAGCAGCTTGCGGAGCGGGGTTGGGGATACGCAGTATTTT
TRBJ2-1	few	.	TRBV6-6	CAIRDVVYNEQFF	TGTGCCATCAGAGACGTAGTTTACAATGAGCAGTTCTTC